Listed here is a single TCR beta chain. The antigen remains undetermined. TCR beta CDR3 regions were amplified from RNA transcripts. The TCR CDR3 was amplified in a first-round RT-PCR using the HTBI primer set. TCRdb redid the calling of the multiplex PCR reads with MiXCR, one entry per CDR3 protein. The sample carries almost 600,000 distinct CDR3 sequences, about 45% recorded once. This CDR3 has 14 amino acids. Germline assignment: CDR1 SNHLY and CDR2 FYNNEI. Newly diagnosed hyperthyroidism patients aged 18 to 65 years had disease lasting under 2 months. Diagnoses rested on clinical symptoms, serum thyroxine and TRAb, thyroid ultrasound and orbital computed tomography. This record belongs to a study of T cells in Graves' hyperthyroidism and ophthalmopathy. Study-level results: Ophthalmopathy was told apart from stable hyperthyroidism by a 13 V-J model. Most thyroid clonotypes expanded above 0.001 were also detected in blood.

The sequence was collected from a woman in her late teens or twenties with Graves' hyperthyroidism. Specimen: peripheral blood or thyroid tissue (not recorded which). The chain uses TRBV2 and TRBJ2-7; 8 bases align to TRBD2. As DNA, the CDR3 is TGTGCTAGAGATCTGCGGGAGGTTGCCAACGAGCAGTACTTC. As protein: CARDLREVANEQYF.